This entry describes one T cell receptor beta chain. Antigen unknown. Autoimmune disease history or systemic immunosuppression barred patients. Germline assignment: CDR1 SQVTM and CDR2 ANQGSEA. The CDR3 extends over 16 amino acids. Trimming pared 5 bases from V and 0 bases from J, leaving 19 bases between. Clones were read by immunoSEQ multiplex PCR, and TCRdb kept only the in-frame ones, dropping some. This sample carries approximately 100,000 clones, 80% to 95% of them seen once, and the ten largest clones take around 1.5%. The sample belongs to a study of OX40 agonist ivuxolimab in advanced cancers. Study-level background: Patient treatment consisted of intravenous ivuxolimab administration every 2 weeks at 0.01 to 10 mg/kg. Earlier treatment with anti-PD-1, anti-PD-L1 or anti-CTLA-4 was permitted, and roughly 42% had received some.

Regarding the study as a whole: Antigen targets of the expanded peripheral T cells went undetermined.

The chain recombines TRBV29-1 with TRBJ1-1, with D possibly being TRBD1 (6 bases). The clonotype was recovered from an adult with an advanced solid tumor such as melanoma, head and neck, liver or kidney cancer. This sample comprised CD4+ or CD8+ T cells sorted from blood, obtained in a trial of the OX40 agonist ivuxolimab. CDR3 coding DNA: TGCAGCGTTCCTAAGACCGGGGGCCCCATGAACACTGAAGCTTTCTTT. Encoded protein: CSVPKTGGPMNTEAFF.